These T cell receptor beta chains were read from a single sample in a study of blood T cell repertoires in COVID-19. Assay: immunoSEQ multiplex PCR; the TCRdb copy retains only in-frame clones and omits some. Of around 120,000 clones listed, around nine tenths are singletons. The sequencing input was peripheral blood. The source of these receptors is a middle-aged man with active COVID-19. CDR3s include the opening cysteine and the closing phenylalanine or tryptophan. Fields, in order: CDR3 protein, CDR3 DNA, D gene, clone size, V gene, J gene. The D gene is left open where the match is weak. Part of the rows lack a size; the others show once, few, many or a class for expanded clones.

cdr3_aa: CASSEAGQGDYGYTF; cdr3_nt: TGTGCCAGCAGTGAAGCCGGACAGGGGGACTATGGCTACACCTTC; d_call: TRBD1; clone_size: once; v_call: TRBV6-1; j_call: TRBJ1-2
cdr3_aa: CASSPSLDAGELFF; cdr3_nt: TGTGCCAGCAGCCCTTCGCTAGACGCCGGGGAGCTGTTTTTT; d_call: -; clone_size: -; v_call: TRBV7-9; j_call: TRBJ2-2
cdr3_aa: CAWSKQQGQPQHF; cdr3_nt: TGTGCCTGGAGTAAACAACAGGGCCAGCCCCAGCATTTT; d_call: -; clone_size: -; v_call: TRBV30; j_call: TRBJ1-5
cdr3_aa: CASSLAGTGGYEQYF; cdr3_nt: TGTGCCAGCAGCTTAGCCGGGACAGGGGGCTACGAGCAGTACTTC; d_call: TRBD1; clone_size: -; v_call: TRBV7-3; j_call: TRBJ2-7
cdr3_aa: CSASPVTRSYEQYF; cdr3_nt: TGCAGTGCTAGTCCGGTCACTCGCTCCTACGAGCAGTACTTC; d_call: -; clone_size: -; v_call: TRBV20-1; j_call: TRBJ2-7
cdr3_aa: CASSIGWGLNEKLFF; cdr3_nt: TGTGCCAGTAGTATAGGTTGGGGCCTTAATGAAAAACTGTTTTTT; d_call: -; clone_size: -; v_call: TRBV19; j_call: TRBJ1-4
cdr3_aa: CASSRAGGSYNEQFF; cdr3_nt: TGTGCCAGCTCACGAGCCGGGGGCTCCTACAATGAGCAGTTCTTC; d_call: -; clone_size: once; v_call: TRBV18; j_call: TRBJ2-1
cdr3_aa: CASSQESSRAGVYNEQFF; cdr3_nt: TGTGCCAGCAGCCAAGAAAGTAGTAGGGCAGGGGTATACAATGAGCAGTTCTTC; d_call: -; clone_size: -; v_call: TRBV3-1/TRBV3-2; j_call: TRBJ2-1
cdr3_aa: CASSPRRGDNEKLFF; cdr3_nt: TGCGCCAGCAGCCCGAGAAGGGGCGACAATGAAAAACTGTTTTTT; d_call: -; clone_size: once; v_call: TRBV23-1; j_call: TRBJ1-4
cdr3_aa: CASSEAEANVKRYGYTF; cdr3_nt: TGTGCCAGCAGCGAGGCTGAGGCCAATGTGAAACGCTATGGCTACACCTTC; d_call: -; clone_size: -; v_call: TRBV25-1; j_call: TRBJ1-2
cdr3_aa: CSASGGQGARGYTF; cdr3_nt: TGCAGTGCTAGTGGGGGACAGGGGGCTCGTGGCTACACCTTC; d_call: TRBD1; clone_size: -; v_call: TRBV20-1; j_call: TRBJ1-2
cdr3_aa: CASSPGRGEGSTEAFF; cdr3_nt: TGTGCCAGCTCACCCGGACGGGGGGAAGGGTCTACTGAAGCTTTCTTT; d_call: -; clone_size: -; v_call: TRBV18; j_call: TRBJ1-1
cdr3_aa: CASSSRGRVAYNEQFF; cdr3_nt: TGTGCCAGCAGCTCCAGGGGGCGGGTAGCCTACAATGAGCAGTTCTTC; d_call: TRBD1; clone_size: -; v_call: TRBV5-4; j_call: TRBJ2-1
cdr3_aa: CASSPRAGGQDTQYF; cdr3_nt: TGTGCCAGCAGTCCCCGGGCGGGGGGGCAAGATACGCAGTATTTT; d_call: TRBD2; clone_size: few; v_call: TRBV6-4; j_call: TRBJ2-3
cdr3_aa: CASSLRGETQYF; cdr3_nt: TGTGCCAGCAGCTTAAGGGGGGAGACCCAGTACTTC; d_call: -; clone_size: -; v_call: TRBV7-7; j_call: TRBJ2-5
cdr3_aa: CASRDPGNGVWNEQFF; cdr3_nt: TGTGCCAGCAGGGACCCGGGAAATGGGGTTTGGAATGAGCAGTTCTTC; d_call: -; clone_size: once; v_call: TRBV7-2; j_call: TRBJ2-1
cdr3_aa: CASSLDRGQRYGYTF; cdr3_nt: TGTGCCAGCAGCCTAGACAGGGGACAACGCTATGGCTACACCTTC; d_call: TRBD1; clone_size: -; v_call: TRBV3-1/TRBV3-2; j_call: TRBJ1-2
cdr3_aa: CASSLTGGDNYGYTF; cdr3_nt: TGTGCCAGCAGCTTAACAGGGGGCGATAACTATGGCTACACCTTC; d_call: TRBD1; clone_size: -; v_call: TRBV7-6; j_call: TRBJ1-2
cdr3_aa: CASRQGANTIYF; cdr3_nt: TGTGCCAGCAGACAGGGGGCAAACACCATATATTTT; d_call: TRBD1; clone_size: -; v_call: TRBV28; j_call: TRBJ1-3
cdr3_aa: CASSLGGLPNTEAFF; cdr3_nt: TGTGCCAGCAGCTTGGGGGGGCTCCCTAACACTGAAGCTTTCTTT; d_call: -; clone_size: -; v_call: TRBV11-3; j_call: TRBJ1-1
cdr3_aa: CASSQRDRGGGYTF; cdr3_nt: TGTGCCAGCAGCCAACGGGACAGGGGGGGAGGCTACACCTTC; d_call: TRBD1; clone_size: -; v_call: TRBV3-1/TRBV3-2; j_call: TRBJ1-2
cdr3_aa: CASSPSSGILHNEQFF; cdr3_nt: TGTGCCAGCTCACCTTCTAGCGGGATCCTTCACAATGAGCAGTTCTTC; d_call: TRBD2; clone_size: -; v_call: TRBV18; j_call: TRBJ2-1
cdr3_aa: CASSYSTVTAGNTIYF; cdr3_nt: TGTGCCAGCAGTTACTCGACGGTGACAGCTGGAAACACCATATATTTT; d_call: -; clone_size: -; v_call: TRBV6-5; j_call: TRBJ1-3
cdr3_aa: CASSNQGQGADGYTF; cdr3_nt: TGTGCCAGCAGTAACCAGGGACAGGGGGCGGATGGCTACACCTTC; d_call: TRBD1; clone_size: once; v_call: TRBV6-6; j_call: TRBJ1-2
cdr3_aa: CAISLSGQANNEQFF; cdr3_nt: TGTGCCATCTCTCTTAGCGGACAGGCGAACAATGAGCAGTTCTTC; d_call: -; clone_size: -; v_call: TRBV10-3; j_call: TRBJ2-1
cdr3_aa: CATSDSPGGPSTDTQYF; cdr3_nt: TGTGCCACCAGTGATTCCCCCGGCGGGCCTAGCACAGATACGCAGTATTTT; d_call: -; clone_size: -; v_call: TRBV24-1; j_call: TRBJ2-3
cdr3_aa: CASSPFRDRGTDTQYF; cdr3_nt: TGTGCCAGCAGCCCATTCCGGGACAGGGGCACAGATACGCAGTATTTT; d_call: TRBD1; clone_size: -; v_call: TRBV5-6; j_call: TRBJ2-3
cdr3_aa: CASSLGAYQTGELFF; cdr3_nt: TGTGCCAGCAGCTTAGGCGCGTATCAAACCGGGGAGCTGTTTTTT; d_call: -; clone_size: -; v_call: TRBV7-6; j_call: TRBJ2-2
cdr3_aa: CASSLSREKLFF; cdr3_nt: TGTGCCAGCAGCCTCTCGAGGGAAAAACTGTTTTTT; d_call: -; clone_size: -; v_call: TRBV7-9; j_call: TRBJ1-4
cdr3_aa: CASSLGGGGSNQPQHF; cdr3_nt: TGTGCCAGCAGCTTGGGGGGAGGGGGTAGCAATCAGCCCCAGCATTTT; d_call: -; clone_size: -; v_call: TRBV7-8; j_call: TRBJ1-5
cdr3_aa: CASSDAGMPDTQYF; cdr3_nt: TGTGCCAGCAGTGACGCGGGGATGCCAGATACGCAGTATTTT; d_call: -; clone_size: -; v_call: TRBV2; j_call: TRBJ2-3
cdr3_aa: CAWSARTSGRANEQFF; cdr3_nt: TGTGCCTGGAGTGCGCGGACTAGCGGGAGGGCCAATGAGCAGTTCTTC; d_call: TRBD2; clone_size: -; v_call: TRBV30; j_call: TRBJ2-1
cdr3_aa: CATQTGVQETQYF; cdr3_nt: TGTGCCACCCAGACAGGAGTACAAGAGACCCAGTACTTC; d_call: -; clone_size: -; v_call: TRBV19; j_call: TRBJ2-5
cdr3_aa: CASSLDRAATEAFF; cdr3_nt: TGTGCCAGCAGCCTCGACAGGGCTGCCACTGAAGCTTTCTTT; d_call: TRBD1; clone_size: -; v_call: TRBV7-2; j_call: TRBJ1-1
cdr3_aa: CASSVDRAAYNEQFF; cdr3_nt: TGTGCCAGCAGCGTTGACAGGGCCGCCTACAATGAGCAGTTCTTC; d_call: TRBD1; clone_size: -; v_call: TRBV2; j_call: TRBJ2-1
cdr3_aa: CASSTQGYEQYF; cdr3_nt: TGTGCCAGCAGCACCCAGGGTTACGAGCAGTACTTC; d_call: -; clone_size: -; v_call: TRBV3-1/TRBV3-2; j_call: TRBJ2-7
cdr3_aa: CASSYTDRGPTDTQYF; cdr3_nt: TGTGCCAGCAGTTACACTGACAGGGGGCCAACAGATACGCAGTATTTT; d_call: TRBD1; clone_size: -; v_call: TRBV6-5; j_call: TRBJ2-3
cdr3_aa: CASSQTGTGSQPQHF; cdr3_nt: TGTGCCAGCAGCCAAACCGGGACAGGGAGTCAGCCCCAGCATTTT; d_call: TRBD1; clone_size: -; v_call: TRBV3-1/TRBV3-2; j_call: TRBJ1-5
cdr3_aa: CAWSKTGTQAFF; cdr3_nt: TGTGCCTGGAGTAAAACCGGGACACAAGCTTTCTTT; d_call: -; clone_size: -; v_call: TRBV30; j_call: TRBJ1-1
cdr3_aa: CASSLTGGRGYGYTF; cdr3_nt: TGTGCCAGCAGTCTAACAGGGGGCCGTGGCTATGGCTACACCTTC; d_call: TRBD1; clone_size: -; v_call: TRBV28; j_call: TRBJ1-2
cdr3_aa: CASSLTGGKNIQYF; cdr3_nt: TGTGCCAGCAGTTTGACAGGGGGAAAAAACATTCAGTACTTC; d_call: TRBD1; clone_size: once; v_call: TRBV5-4; j_call: TRBJ2-4
cdr3_aa: CATSDPDKTYGYTF; cdr3_nt: TGTGCCACCAGTGACCCCGACAAGACCTATGGCTACACCTTC; d_call: -; clone_size: -; v_call: TRBV24-1; j_call: TRBJ1-2
cdr3_aa: CASSIPGIQETQYF; cdr3_nt: TGTGCCAGTAGTATACCCGGGATCCAAGAGACCCAGTACTTC; d_call: -; clone_size: -; v_call: TRBV19; j_call: TRBJ2-5
cdr3_aa: CASSRREGDEQYF; cdr3_nt: TGTGCCAGCAGCCGACGTGAGGGGGACGAGCAGTACTTC; d_call: -; clone_size: -; v_call: TRBV5-5; j_call: TRBJ2-7
cdr3_aa: CASSWTGFEQYF; cdr3_nt: TGTGCCAGTTCCTGGACAGGGTTCGAGCAGTACTTC; d_call: TRBD1; clone_size: -; v_call: TRBV6-6; j_call: TRBJ2-7
cdr3_aa: CASSLRSGRASYEQYF; cdr3_nt: TGCGCCAGCAGCTTGCGGTCGGGTAGAGCATCCTACGAGCAGTACTTC; d_call: -; clone_size: -; v_call: TRBV5-1; j_call: TRBJ2-7
cdr3_aa: CSASPRVAGGPSTKTQYF; cdr3_nt: TGCAGTGCTAGTCCCAGGGTAGCGGGGGGGCCGAGTACAAAGACCCAGTACTTC; d_call: TRBD2; clone_size: -; v_call: TRBV20-1; j_call: TRBJ2-5
cdr3_aa: CASSQETTGVDNYGYTF; cdr3_nt: TGTGCCAGCAGCCAAGAAACTACAGGGGTGGATAACTATGGCTACACCTTC; d_call: TRBD1; clone_size: -; v_call: TRBV3-1/TRBV3-2; j_call: TRBJ1-2
cdr3_aa: CASTRGTGAFYGYTF; cdr3_nt: TGTGCCAGCACCCGAGGGACAGGGGCCTTCTATGGCTACACCTTC; d_call: TRBD1; clone_size: -; v_call: TRBV2; j_call: TRBJ1-2
cdr3_aa: CASETGGFYNEQFF; cdr3_nt: TGTGCCAGTGAGACAGGGGGGTTCTACAATGAGCAGTTCTTC; d_call: TRBD1; clone_size: -; v_call: TRBV28; j_call: TRBJ2-1